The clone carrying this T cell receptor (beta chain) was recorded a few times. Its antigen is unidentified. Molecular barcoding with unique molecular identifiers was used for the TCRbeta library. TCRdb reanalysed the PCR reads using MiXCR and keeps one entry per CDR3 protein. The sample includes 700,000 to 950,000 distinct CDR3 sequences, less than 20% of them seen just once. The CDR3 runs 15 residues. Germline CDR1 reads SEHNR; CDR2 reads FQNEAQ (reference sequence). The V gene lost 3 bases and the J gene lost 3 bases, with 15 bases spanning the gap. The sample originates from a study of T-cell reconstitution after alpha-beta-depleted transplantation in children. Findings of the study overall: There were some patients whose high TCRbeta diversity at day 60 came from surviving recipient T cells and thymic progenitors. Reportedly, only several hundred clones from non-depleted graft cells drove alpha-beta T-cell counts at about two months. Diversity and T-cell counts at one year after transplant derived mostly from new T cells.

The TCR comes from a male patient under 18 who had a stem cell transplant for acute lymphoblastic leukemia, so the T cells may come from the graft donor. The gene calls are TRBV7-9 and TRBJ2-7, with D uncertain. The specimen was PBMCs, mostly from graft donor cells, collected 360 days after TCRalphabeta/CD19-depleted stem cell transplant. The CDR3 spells CASSFNSLGSYEQYF. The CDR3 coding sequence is TGTGCCAGCAGCTTTAATTCTCTGGGAAGCTACGAGCAGTACTTC.